This T cell receptor beta chain was found in a study of blood T cells in healthy people across ages. A second PCR of 7 to 11 cycles used a sample-barcoded 5' primer and a J-beta primer mix. TCRdb analysed the 5' RACE reads with MiXCR anew, one entry per CDR3 protein. The top ten hold approximately 22% of the sample, which has some 1.8 million distinct CDR3 sequences, about two fifths seen once. A few counts support this clonotype. This CDR3 is built from 14 residues. Trimming pared 3 bases from V and 3 bases from J, leaving 9 bases between. Germline CDR1 SGDLS, CDR2 YYNGEE. The sample providers were healthy Caucasian people from Russia, aged about 6 to 100.

Sample: blood. This sequence joins TRBV9 and TRBJ1-4; TRBD1 might be the D (6 bases). This TCR came from a human donor in good health. This chain's CDR3 is CASSATGSNEKLFF. The CDR3 region has the DNA TGTGCCAGCAGCGCAACAGGGTCTAATGAAAAACTGTTTTTT. Complete variable domain (other parts from reference TRBV9 and TRBJ1-4): DSGVTQTPKHLITATGQRVTLRCSPRSGDLSVYWYQQSLDQGLQFLIQYYNGEERAKGNILERFSAQQFPDLHSELNLSSLELGDSALYFCASSATGSNEKLFFGSGTQLSVL.